Presented here are 30 T cell receptor beta chains from one specimen sequenced in a study of blood T cell repertoires in COVID-19. Sequencing was performed with immunoSEQ multiplex PCR; in TCRdb, only in-frame clones are kept and a portion is missing. The repertoire includes approximately 180,000 clones, 82% of them detected once, and 8.4% sits in the top ten. The sequenced material came from peripheral blood. Receptors originate from a woman in her 70s with acute or convalescent COVID-19.

The chain joins TRBV9 to TRBJ1-1, with D possibly being TRBD1 (5 bases). The CDR3 loop spans 13 amino acids. Germline CDR1 is SGDLS and CDR2 is YYNGEE. Between the trimmed V and J ends, which lost 4 bases and 1 base, there was a span of 8 bases. This CDR3 reads CASSFTGNTEAFF. The DNA for the CDR3 is TGTGCCAGCAGCTTTACAGGGAACACTGAAGCTTTCTTT.

The V and J genes are TRBV5-1 and TRBJ2-1; 7 nucleotides match TRBD2. V was pared by 0 bases and J by 9 bases, with 9 bases of the junction left unmatched. The CDR3 consists of 15 residues. Germline loops: CDR1 SGHRS, CDR2 YFSETQ. CDR3 sequence reads: CASSLAPMGEGEQFF. The CDR3 DNA sequence: TGCGCCAGCAGCTTGGCCCCAATGGGGGAGGGTGAGCAGTTCTTC.

The V gene is TRBV29-1, the J gene TRBJ1-5, with 9 nucleotides matching TRBD1. There are 14 residues in the CDR3. With 6 bases clipped from V and 7 bases from J, the junction kept 10 bases outside the gene matches. Germline-derived CDR1 and CDR2 are SQVTM and ANQGSEA. CDR3 nucleotide sequence: TGCAGCGTCTCGACCGGGACAGGGAACCAGCCCCAGCATTTT. It specifies CSVSTGTGNQPQHF.

The CDR3 loop is CASSIDTGIGEKLFF. DNA of the CDR3: TGTGCCAGTAGTATAGATACAGGGATCGGTGAAAAACTGTTTTTT. This chain links TRBV19 with TRBJ1-4; a weak D match, TRBD1 (6 bases). The CDR3 contains 15 residues. Germline V CDR1 and CDR2: LNHDA, SQIVND (reference sequence). V was trimmed by 0 bases and J by 7 bases, leaving 12 bases between them.

The chain is built from TRBV7-2 and TRBJ1-2, with D hard to call. This CDR3 contains 16 residues. CDR1 and CDR2 from the germline V gene are SGHTA and FQGNSA. Trimming removed 5 bases at V and 0 bases at J, with 16 bases between. The DNA for the CDR3 is TGTGCCAGCAGCGGTCGCTACGGGAGAGCTAACTATGGCTACACCTTC. Protein: CASSGRYGRANYGYTF. Together with reference TRBV7-2 and TRBJ1-2, the CDR3 gives the full variable domain: GAGVSQSPSNKVTEKGKDVELRCDPISGHTALYWYRQSLGQGLEFLIYFQGNSAPDKSGLPSDRFSAERTGGSVSTLTIQRTQQEDSAVYLCASSGRYGRANYGYTFGSGTRLTVV.

This clone was detected only once. The V gene is TRBV20-1, the J gene TRBJ2-7, with 8 bases matching TRBD2. Germline-derived CDR1 and CDR2 are DFQATT and SNEGSKA (reference sequence). The CDR3 consists of 16 residues. V lost 3 bases to trimming and J lost 3 bases; unmatched junction nucleotides: 13. CDR3 protein: CSASYSARGALYEQYF. In DNA, the CDR3 is TGCAGTGCTAGTTATTCAGCGCGGGGGGCTCTCTACGAGCAGTACTTC.

The chain joins TRBV4-3 to TRBJ2-1; 11 bases align to TRBD2. V trimming: 0 bases; J trimming: 6 bases; junction bases outside the gene matches: 13. The CDR3 loop spans 19 amino acids. The germline gives CDR1 LGHNA, CDR2 YSLEER. For the CDR3, the DNA is TGCGCCAGCAGCCAAGAGCTAGCGGGGGGTATCGGGGATATCAATGAGCAGTTCTTC. Translated, it gives CASSQELAGGIGDINEQFF.

The chain has TRBV19 and TRBJ1-2; 8 nucleotides match TRBD1. With V trimmed by 2 bases and J by 7 bases, 9 bases remained unmatched. From germline, CDR1 is LNHDA and CDR2 SQIVND (reference sequence). CDR3 size: 15 residues. CDR3: CASSIRPGQEVGYTF. The CDR3 DNA follows: TGTGCCAGTAGTATACGGCCGGGACAGGAGGTTGGCTACACCTTC. Supplemented by reference TRBV19 and TRBJ1-2, the full variable domain reads DGGITQSPKYLFRKEGQNVTLSCEQNLNHDAMYWYRQDPGQGLRLIYYSQIVNDFQKGDIAEGYSVSREKKESFPLTVTSAQKNPTAFYLCASSIRPGQEVGYTFGSGTRLTVV.

This clone has a single count. The chain has TRBV9 and TRBJ2-2; 11 bases agree with TRBD2. The CDR3 consists of 18 residues. Germline V gene lookup returns CDR1 SGDLS and CDR2 YYNGEE. V gave up 4 bases and J gave up 7 bases; unmatched junction bases: 15. CDR3 nucleotides: TGTGCCAGCAGCCTCTTGGGCCGACTAGCGGGGACGGGCGGGGAGCTGTTTTTT. Amino acid sequence: CASSLLGRLAGTGGELFF. The full variable domain, completed using reference TRBV9 and TRBJ2-2, is DSGVTQTPKHLITATGQRVTLRCSPRSGDLSVYWYQQSLDQGLQFLIQYYNGEERAKGNILERFSAQQFPDLHSELNLSSLELGDSALYFCASSLLGRLAGTGGELFFGEGSRLTVL.

The V gene is TRBV10-1, the J gene TRBJ2-7, with D possibly matching TRBD1 (6 bases). Per germline, CDR1 WNHNN and CDR2 SYGVQD (reference sequence). There are 14 residues in the CDR3. Between the trimmed V and J ends, which lost 2 bases and 0 bases, there was a span of 8 bases. The CDR3, as DNA: TGCGCCAGCAGTGAGGACAGGAGCTCCTACGAGCAGTACTTC. Its translation is CASSEDRSSYEQYF.

This clone came up a few times. The rearrangement links TRBV4-1 to TRBJ2-2; D remains unclear. Germline CDR1 is MGHRA and CDR2 is YSYEKL. V was pared by 0 bases and J by 1 base, with 9 bases between. This CDR3 has 16 amino acids. The chain's CDR3 is CASSQESSRNTGELFF. In DNA, the CDR3 is TGCGCCAGCAGCCAAGAATCATCTAGGAACACCGGGGAGCTGTTTTTT.

This sequence joins TRBV10-3 and TRBJ1-1, with D uncertain. V dropped 0 bases and J dropped 1 base, with 24 bases sitting between them. Germline V gene lookup returns CDR1 ENHRY and CDR2 SYGVKD. CDR3 length: 20 amino acids. This CDR3 is CAISESPPAVLGLPNTEAFF. DNA of the CDR3: TGTGCCATCAGTGAGTCACCGCCGGCGGTTTTAGGCTTACCGAACACTGAAGCTTTCTTT.

J is TRBJ1-6 and V is TRBV9; TRBD1 matches 8 bases. This CDR3 region has 15 residues. V lost 4 bases and J lost 9; bases outside the gene matches: 9. Germline CDR1 and CDR2: SGDLS and YYNGEE. The CDR3 reads CASSYQTGDTSPLHF. The CDR3 coding sequence is TGTGCCAGCAGCTACCAGACAGGGGATACTTCACCCCTCCACTTT. Looking up the rest from reference TRBV9 and TRBJ1-6 gives the full variable domain: DSGVTQTPKHLITATGQRVTLRCSPRSGDLSVYWYQQSLDQGLQFLIQYYNGEERAKGNILERFSAQQFPDLHSELNLSSLELGDSALYFCASSYQTGDTSPLHFGNGTRLTVT.

This clone has just one count. The rearrangement uses TRBV19 and TRBJ1-5, with a possible D match to TRBD1 (6 bases). CDR1 and CDR2 (germline): LNHDA, SQIVND (reference sequence). There are 17 residues in the CDR3. The V and J ends lost 0 bases and 5 bases respectively, with 17 bases between them. CDR3 DNA: TGTGCCAGTAGTATAGATCGGACAGTTGGGTACCATCAGCCCCAGCATTTT. Its protein is CASSIDRTVGYHQPQHF.

The rearrangement links TRBV29-1 to TRBJ2-5; 9 bases line up with TRBD2. The J segment lost 5 bases and the V segment lost 3 bases, leaving 7 bases of the junction unmatched. Looked up from germline, CDR1 is SQVTM and CDR2 is ANQGSEA. The length of the CDR3 is 14 residues. The CDR3 DNA is TGCAGCGTTGATAAGGGACTAGCTGGTGAGACCCAGTACTTC. Its protein product is CSVDKGLAGETQYF.

The chain uses TRBV4-1 and TRBJ1-1, with D unresolved. CDR3 length equals 16 residues. V lost 4 bases and J 5 bases, leaving 20 bases between the germline ends. Germline CDR1 MGHRA, CDR2 YSYEKL. CDR3 DNA sequence: TGCGCCAGCAGCCCCCTAGCGATTTTCTTTGAAACTGAAGCTTTCTTT. Encoded protein: CASSPLAIFFETEAFF.

The J gene is TRBJ2-1, the V gene TRBV24-1; 7 bases match TRBD1. V shed 4 bases and J 5 bases; nucleotides not matched to a gene: 13. The germline V gene encodes CDR1 KGHDR and CDR2 SFDVKD. This CDR3 region has 17 residues. The CDR3 nucleotides read TGTGCCACCAGTGACCGGAGGTCGCCGGGACAGCACAATGAGCAGTTCTTC. Protein product: CATSDRRSPGQHNEQFF.

The rearrangement links TRBV5-1 to TRBJ2-3; tentatively, D is TRBD2 (5 bases). CDR1 is SGHRS, CDR2 YFSETQ, per germline. The V end lost 0 bases, the J end lost 7 bases, and 9 bases lay between the germline ends. The CDR3 consists of 13 residues. CDR3 protein: CASSLASGNTQYF. As DNA, the CDR3 is TGCGCCAGCAGCTTGGCCTCGGGGAATACGCAGTATTTT. The variable domain in full, completed from reference TRBV5-1 and TRBJ2-3, reads KAGVTQTPRYLIKTRGQQVTLSCSPISGHRSVSWYQQTPGQGLQFLFEYFSETQRNKGNFPGRFSGRQFSNSRSEMNVSTLELGDSALYLCASSLASGNTQYFGPGTRLTVL.

The chain uses TRBV4-3 and TRBJ1-1; 7 bases are a match to TRBD1. Trimming at V came to 3 bases and at J to 0 bases, leaving 10 bases not matched to a gene. Germline assignment: CDR1 LGHNA and CDR2 YSLEER. This CDR3 has 17 residues. The CDR3 DNA sequence: TGCGCCAGCAGCCAGGAGCCTAAGGGACAGCTGAACACTGAAGCTTTCTTT. Encoded protein: CASSQEPKGQLNTEAFF.

V usage is TRBV5-6 and J usage is TRBJ2-7, with TRBD1 identical over 7 bases. The CDR3 extends over 15 amino acids. Germline loops: CDR1 SGHDT, CDR2 YYEEEE. V shed 5 bases, J shed 2 bases, and the junction held 10 bases outside the gene matches. The CDR3 loop reads CASSTEGTAAYEQYF. The CDR3 DNA is TGTGCCAGCAGTACGGAAGGGACAGCGGCCTACGAGCAGTACTTC.

This clone has a count of ten or more. The chain is built from TRBV28 and TRBJ1-5; no clear D. CDR1 MDHEN and CDR2 SYDVKM come from the germline V gene. The germline V and J ends were trimmed by 6 bases and 4 bases, with 19 bases remaining between them. The CDR3 spans 16 residues. The CDR3 coding sequence is TGTGCCAGCAGCCCTGAGGGTCGGGTCGGGAATCAGCCCCAGCATTTT. It is translated as CASSPEGRVGNQPQHF.

The CDR3 DNA sequence: TGCGCCAGCAGCCCGCTCGACAGCCGCTACGAGCAGTACTTC. Protein product: CASSPLDSRYEQYF. The chain joins TRBV4-1 to TRBJ2-7, with TRBD1 as a possible D gene (5 bases). V lost 4 bases to trimming and J lost 3 bases, with 13 bases between them. The length of the CDR3 is 14 residues. Germline V lookup: CDR1 MGHRA, CDR2 YSYEKL.

The chain couples TRBV6-1 to TRBJ2-2; D is ambiguous. Germline V gene lookup returns CDR1 MNHNS and CDR2 SASEGT. V lost 1 base, J lost 1 base, and 4 bases lay in between. This CDR3 has 14 amino acids. For the CDR3, the DNA is TGTGCCAGCAGTGAAGTCAGGAACACCGGGGAGCTGTTTTTT. It yields the protein CASSEVRNTGELFF.

This clone has just a few counts. The chain uses TRBV30 and TRBJ1-1, with TRBD1 as a possible D gene (5 bases). Trimming left V 0 bases short and J 4 bases short, with 12 bases between. The CDR3 covers 14 residues. CDR1 and CDR2 (germline): GTSNPN, SVGIG (reference sequence). CDR3 loop: CAWSVAGLGTEAFF. In DNA, the CDR3 is TGTGCCTGGAGTGTTGCGGGGCTGGGCACTGAAGCTTTCTTT.

This clone has a single count. This rearrangement joins TRBV7-2 to TRBJ2-2; tentative D call: TRBD2 (5 bases). Germline lookup yields CDR1 SGHTA and CDR2 FQGNSA. CDR3 size: 13 residues. The V end lost 4 bases, the J end lost 5 bases, and 8 bases lay between the germline ends. The CDR3 nucleotides are TGTGCCAGCAGCTCGGAGCGGACCGGGGAGCTGTTTTTT. This translates into CASSSERTGELFF.

The V gene is TRBV28, the J gene TRBJ1-5; D unclear. Trimming shortened V by 4 bases and J by 0 bases, and 22 bases separated the two germline ends. Germline CDR1 MDHEN, CDR2 SYDVKM. The CDR3 loop spans 19 amino acids. CDR3 DNA sequence: TGTGCCAGCAGTTCCGTCCGCGGCGGGTTTTCCCATAGCAATCAGCCCCAGCATTTT. Translation: CASSSVRGGFSHSNQPQHF.

J is TRBJ2-2 and V is TRBV6-2 or TRBV6-3, with 10 bases that match TRBD2. Germline lookup yields CDR1 MNHEY and CDR2 SVGEGT. This CDR3 has 16 residues. Losses at the gene ends were 3 bases for V and 4 bases for J; bases not matched to a gene: 5. The CDR3 reads CASSYGSGGVTGELFF. The CDR3 region has the DNA TGTGCCAGCAGTTATGGGAGCGGGGGGGTCACCGGGGAGCTGTTTTTT.

The V gene is TRBV28, the J gene TRBJ1-2; D is unclear. V was pared by 6 bases and J by 4 bases, with 6 bases between. The germline CDR1 and CDR2 sequences are MDHEN and SYDVKM. The CDR3 consists of 11 residues. CDR3 sequence (DNA): TGTGCCAGCAGGACTGGCTATGGCTACACCTTC. Translated: CASRTGYGYTF.

V usage is TRBV19 and J usage is TRBJ2-2, with D perhaps matching TRBD2 (5 bases). The CDR3 has 15 amino acids. The V gene lost 7 bases and the J gene lost 1 base, with 13 bases spanning the gap. The V gene's germline CDR1 is LNHDA and CDR2 SQIVND (reference sequence). CDR3 in amino acids: CASTLGARNTGELFF. DNA of the CDR3: TGTGCCAGTACTCTGGGAGCGCGGAACACCGGGGAGCTGTTTTTT.

This chain connects TRBV19 to TRBJ2-2; D is unresolved. Between the trimmed V and J ends, which lost 4 bases and 0 bases, there was a span of 6 bases. Per the germline V gene, CDR1 is LNHDA and CDR2 is SQIVND (reference sequence). The CDR3 spans 14 residues. CDR3 region: CASSTQANTGELFF. In DNA, the CDR3 is TGTGCCAGTAGTACTCAGGCGAACACCGGGGAGCTGTTTTTT.